The clone carrying this T cell receptor beta chain has at least ten counts. Its antigen is currently unknown. For sequencing, patients were chosen who had shown expansion of CD8+CD57+ cells by flow cytometry. A severe acquired aplastic anemia diagnosis applied to all patients. Among the patients, none had received any therapy at the time of blood sampling. This sample stems from a study of CD8+CD57+ T cells in acquired aplastic anemia. Overall study results and limits: Almost 30 CD8+ CDR3 sequences occurred in both the patients and the controls.

This CDR3 is built from 14 residues. Germline CDR1 is SNHLY and CDR2 is FYNNEI. With 4 bases removed from V and 5 bases from J, the gap between germline ends came to 14 bases. TCR beta VDJ and CDR3 profiles were obtained from a genomic DNA template. In TCRdb, the reads were re-called with MiXCR into one record per CDR3 protein. The profile shows approximately 170,000 distinct CDR3 sequences, around 47% of them singletons. This rearrangement joins TRBV2 to TRBJ2-5; D not resolved. This sequence was found in a human donor with aplastic anemia. Sequencing was done on a sample of sorted CD4+, CD8+, or CD8+CD57+ T cells (not recorded which) from PBMCs. The CDR3 reads CASSGRSVGETQYF. In DNA, the CDR3 is TGTGCCAGCAGTGGACGCTCCGTTGGGGAGACCCAGTACTTC.